Described below is a single T cell receptor beta chain sequence and its context. Its specificity is unknown. This specimen includes other DNA sequences encoding the same CDR3. V shed 6 bases, J shed 4 bases, and the junction held 5 bases outside the gene matches. Germline assignment: CDR1 MNHEY and CDR2 SMNVEV (reference sequence). The CDR3 spans 14 residues. This sample stems from a study of cytomegalovirus exposure and HLA in healthy donors. General study points: Among TCR beta chains, those listed as cytomegalovirus-associated numbered 164. Subsequent analysis showed first-cohort TCR clusters tending to co-occur in around 130 validation repertoires.

The data were produced by immunoSEQ multiplex PCR, yet TCRdb's version contains in-frame clones alone and is incomplete. The data contain 300,000 to 450,000 clones, 86% of them singletons. Separation from the approximately 720-subject first cohort characterized the approximately 120-subject validation cohort, to which the donors belonged. The sequenced sample was PBMCs. This TCR derives from a woman aged 18-30 years in good health and CMV-seronegative. The chain employs TRBV27 and TRBJ2-7; 11 positions agree with TRBD1. The CDR3 protein is CASSRTGGAYEQYF. The CDR3 bases are TGTGCCAGCAGCCGGACAGGGGGCGCGTACGAGCAGTACTTC.